The sequence of this TCR beta chain was determined in a study of T cell responses to AZD1222 COVID-19 vaccine. Study-wide context: Analyses pooled second doses at about 4 or about 12 weeks.

V lost 7 bases and J lost 6; bases outside the gene matches: 8. Looked up from germline, CDR1 is MNHEY and CDR2 is SVGAGI. CDR3 length: 13 residues. Only in-frame clones appear in the TCRdb table, and some are missing; sequencing was by immunoSEQ multiplex PCR. Of fewer than 110,000 clones in the sample, about 92% are singletons; the top ten hold about 5%. J is TRBJ1-2 and V is TRBV6-5; TRBD1 agrees at 7 bases. The sequence was collected from an adult in good health. The specimen was peripheral blood, collected on day 0 of AZD1222 vaccination. CDR3 protein: CASTKTGSDGYTF. CDR3 nucleotide sequence: TGTGCCAGCACCAAGACAGGGTCCGATGGCTACACCTTC.